This entry describes one T cell receptor (beta chain). These data are taken from a study of regulatory T cells in long-lasting Graves disease. Investigators prepared the TCR beta libraries by applying iRepertoire HTBI primers and Arm-PCR of CDR3 regions. TCRdb itself ran the multiplex PCR reads through MiXCR, one entry per CDR3 protein. The sample yields a few hundred thousand distinct CDR3 sequences, 15% to 20% seen once. There are 14 residues in the CDR3. The V gene end was trimmed by 3 bases and the J gene end by 3 bases; junction bases not matched to a gene: 3. Germline V gene lookup returns CDR1 DFQATT and CDR2 SNEGSKA (reference sequence). Noted time point: newly diagnosed GD, antithyroid drugs for less than 3 months. Scientists built the TCR library using RNA that was extracted from PBMCs. This same sample was also part of a study on T cells in Graves' hyperthyroidism and ophthalmopathy. This second study notes: Blood samples included most of the expanded thyroid clonotypes exceeding 0.001. Separation of ophthalmopathy from stable hyperthyroidism was achieved by a 13 V-J model.

The clonotype originates from a woman under 30 with Graves disease. The sample was peripheral blood mononuclear cells (PBMCs), taken at new diagnosis, from a patient treated with antithyroid drugs. The chain combines TRBV20-1 with TRBJ2-1; 9 bases align to TRBD2. CDR3 loop: CSASCGRVYNEQFF. CDR3 coding DNA: TGCAGTGCTAGTTGCGGGAGGGTCTACAATGAGCAGTTCTTC.